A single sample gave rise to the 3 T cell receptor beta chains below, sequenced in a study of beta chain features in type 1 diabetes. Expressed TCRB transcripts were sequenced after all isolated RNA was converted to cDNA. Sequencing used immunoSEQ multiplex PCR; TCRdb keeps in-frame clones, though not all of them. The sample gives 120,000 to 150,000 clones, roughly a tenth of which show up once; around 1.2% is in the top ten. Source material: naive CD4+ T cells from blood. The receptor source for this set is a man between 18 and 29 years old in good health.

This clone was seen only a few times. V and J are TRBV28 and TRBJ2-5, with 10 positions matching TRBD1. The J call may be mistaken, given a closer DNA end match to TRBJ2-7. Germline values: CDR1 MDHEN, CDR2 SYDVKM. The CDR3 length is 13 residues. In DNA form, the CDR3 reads TGTGCCAGCAGTTCCGGGACAGGGGACGAGCAGTACTTC. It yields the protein CASSSGTGDEQYF.

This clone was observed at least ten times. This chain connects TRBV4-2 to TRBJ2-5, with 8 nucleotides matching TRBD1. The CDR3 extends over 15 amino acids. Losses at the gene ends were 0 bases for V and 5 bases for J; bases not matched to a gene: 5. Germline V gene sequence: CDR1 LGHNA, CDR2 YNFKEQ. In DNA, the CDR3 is TGTGCCAGCAGCCAAGATCAGGGGGCGGCGGAGACCCAGTACTTC. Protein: CASSQDQGAAETQYF.

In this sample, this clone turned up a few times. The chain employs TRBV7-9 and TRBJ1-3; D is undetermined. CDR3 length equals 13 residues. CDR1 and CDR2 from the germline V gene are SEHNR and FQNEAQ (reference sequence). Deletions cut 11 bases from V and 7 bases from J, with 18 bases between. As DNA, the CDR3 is TGTGCCGCACTACTTAATGGTGCCAACACCATATATTTT. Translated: CAALLNGANTIYF.